This TCR beta chain was retrieved from a study of graft-versus-host responses after intestinal transplantation. The study, taken as a whole, reports: GvH clones were found in recipient marrow; some appeared first in ileum or blood.

J was trimmed by 6 bases and V by 4 bases; bases with no gene match: 5. Germline lookup yields CDR1 LGHNA and CDR2 YSLEER. CDR3 size: 15 residues. Sequencing was performed with immunoSEQ multiplex PCR; in TCRdb, only in-frame clones are kept and a portion is missing. The sample records under 100,000 clones, roughly 90% being singletons. Concerning this clone itself: The antigen is undetermined.

This chain connects TRBV4-3 to TRBJ2-2; 10 bases are shared with TRBD1. The TCR was taken from a human donor who was the organ donor for an intestinal transplant. Sequenced material: unstimulated CD8+ T cells sorted from spleen or lymph node cells, taken before transplant. In DNA form, the CDR3 reads TGCGCCAGCAGCCCCGGGACAGGGGAAGCCGGGGAGCTGTTTTTT. Its translation: CASSPGTGEAGELFF.